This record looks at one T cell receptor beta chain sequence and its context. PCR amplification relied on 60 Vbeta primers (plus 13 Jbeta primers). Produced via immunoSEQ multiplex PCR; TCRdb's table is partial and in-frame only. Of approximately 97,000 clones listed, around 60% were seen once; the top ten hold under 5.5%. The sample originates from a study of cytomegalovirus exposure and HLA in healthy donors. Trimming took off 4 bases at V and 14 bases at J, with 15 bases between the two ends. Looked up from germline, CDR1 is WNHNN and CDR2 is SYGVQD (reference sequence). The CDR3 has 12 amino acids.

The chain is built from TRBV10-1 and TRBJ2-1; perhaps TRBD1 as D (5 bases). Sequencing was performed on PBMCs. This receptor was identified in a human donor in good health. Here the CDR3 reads CASSAGARVKFF. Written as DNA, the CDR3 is TGCGCCAGCAGTGCCGGAGCCAGGGTAAAGTTCTTC.